This T cell receptor beta chain was recorded in a study of cytomegalovirus exposure and HLA in healthy donors. The CDR3 is 17 residues long. V shed 2 bases, J shed 1 base, and the junction held 10 bases outside the gene matches. Germline assignment: CDR1 MGHRA and CDR2 YSYEKL. Sequencing used immunoSEQ multiplex PCR; TCRdb keeps in-frame clones, though not all of them. The sample consists of 70,000 to 80,000 clones, around 94% of them appearing once. Overall study results and limits: Cytomegalovirus association was listed for 150 or so TCR beta chains. Reports indicated that the classifier achieved high specificity and sensitivity in diagnosing cytomegalovirus status.

Notes on this clone: Its cognate antigen is unknown.

Separate from the approximately 670-subject first cohort was the approximately 120-subject validation cohort, to which the donors belonged. This chain links TRBV4-1 with TRBJ2-5; 7 bases line up with TRBD1. This TCR was recovered from a young woman in good health and CMV-seropositive. The sample comprised PBMCs. The CDR3: CASSQIDRDRGQETQYF. CDR3 DNA: TGCGCCAGCAGCCAAATCGACAGGGATAGGGGCCAAGAGACCCAGTACTTC.